These T cell receptor beta chains were read from a single sample in a study of vaccination effects on CD4 cells after COVID-19. These receptors are not linked to any known antigen. Measured with immunoSEQ multiplex PCR; TCRdb has only the in-frame clones, and not every one. The sample has fewer than 25,000 clones, 65% to 85% seen once. The sample in question was CD4+ T cells from PBMCs cultured with HCoV-229E spike peptides, obtained before COVID-19 vaccination. Receptor source: a human donor who received a COVID-19 vaccine. Both conserved end residues are part of each CDR3. Fields, in order: J gene, clone size, D gene, V gene, CDR3 protein, CDR3 DNA. D genes are given only for firm matches. Only some rows state a clone size, as once, few, many or a class for expanded clones.

TRBJ1-1 NA NA TRBV11-3 CASSFSGGNTEAFF TGTGCCAGCAGCTTTTCGGGGGGCAACACTGAAGCTTTCTTT
TRBJ1-4 NA TRBD1 TRBV2 CASSYGTVYEKLFF TGTGCCAGCAGTTACGGGACAGTATACGAAAAACTGTTTTTT
TRBJ2-1 NA NA TRBV24-1 CATSDTPRASGGGSSYNEQFF TGTGCCACCAGTGATACCCCCAGGGCTAGCGGAGGGGGGAGCTCCTACAATGAGCAGTTCTTC
TRBJ2-5 NA NA TRBV5-1 CASSSGGPQETQYF TGCGCCAGCAGCTCAGGAGGGCCACAAGAGACCCAGTACTTC
TRBJ2-2 NA TRBD2 TRBV19 CASSATLGTTPNTGELFF TGTGCCAGTAGTGCCACACTAGGGACTACTCCGAACACCGGGGAGCTGTTTTTT
TRBJ2-7 NA NA TRBV6-5 CASRLGQQYEQYF TGTGCCAGCAGATTGGGACAACAATACGAGCAGTACTTC
TRBJ1-4 NA NA TRBV9 CASSVGSLANEKLFF TGTGCCAGCAGCGTAGGGTCGCTGGCTAATGAAAAACTGTTTTTT
TRBJ2-3 NA TRBD2 TRBV5-1 CASSQLAGGPGYF TGCGCCAGCAGCCAACTAGCGGGGGGGCCGGGGTATTTT
TRBJ1-5 once NA TRBV7-2 CASSLAINQPQHF TGTGCCAGCAGCTTAGCGATTAATCAGCCCCAGCATTTT
TRBJ1-1 NA NA TRBV10-1 CASRASQGMNTEAFF TGCGCCAGCAGAGCATCACAGGGAATGAACACTGAAGCTTTCTTT
TRBJ1-1 NA NA TRBV11-2 CASSLDSRAVNTEAFF TGTGCCAGCAGCTTAGATAGTAGGGCGGTTAACACTGAAGCTTTCTTT
TRBJ1-4 large TRBD1 TRBV27 CASSLGLYRGAVKLFF TGTGCCAGCAGTTTAGGGCTCTACAGGGGGGCGGTGAAACTGTTTTTT
TRBJ2-7 once NA TRBV14 CASSQEPVTGTLPYEQYF TGTGCCAGCAGCCAAGAGCCGGTTACCGGGACTCTTCCCTACGAGCAGTACTTC
TRBJ1-2 NA NA TRBV5-1 CASSLEPAANYGYTF TGCGCCAGCAGCTTGGAACCAGCCGCTAACTATGGCTACACCTTC
TRBJ1-5 medium-sized NA TRBV19 CASSRDRLSNQPQHF TGTGCCAGTAGCCGCGACAGGCTCAGCAATCAGCCCCAGCATTTT
TRBJ1-2 NA NA TRBV10-3 CAISEGGWRQLITF TGTGCCATCAGTGAGGGTGGCTGGCGGCAATTGATCACCTTC
TRBJ1-5 NA NA TRBV5-1 CASSLLGARDQPQHF TGCGCCAGCAGCTTGTTGGGGGCGCGGGATCAGCCCCAGCATTTT